These T cell receptor beta chains were read from a single sample in a study of cytomegalovirus exposure and HLA in healthy donors. Repertoires were generated with immunoSEQ multiplex PCR, while TCRdb's copy carries only in-frame clones and drops some. The table records about 120,000 clones, around 74% of them present only once. The sequencing sample was made of PBMCs. The receptors shown here come from a man aged 55 to 69 in good health and CMV-seropositive. The CDR3 runs from the conserved cysteine through the conserved F or W. D genes are given only for firm matches. A row's size may be missing; if present it is once, few, many or a size class.

v_gene: TRBV5-1; abundance: NA; j_gene: TRBJ2-7; d_gene: NA; CDR3nt: TGCGCCAGCAGCTCGGGGGTGTCCTACGAGCAGTACTTC; CDR3aa: CASSSGVSYEQYF
v_gene: TRBV7-9; abundance: NA; j_gene: TRBJ2-3; d_gene: TRBD2; CDR3nt: TGTGCCAGCACCCTAGGTAGCGGGGGTGAAGATACGCAGTATTTT; CDR3aa: CASTLGSGGEDTQYF
v_gene: TRBV30; abundance: NA; j_gene: TRBJ2-7; d_gene: NA; CDR3nt: TGTGCCTGGAGTGTCAGTTCCGAGCAGTACTTC; CDR3aa: CAWSVSSEQYF
v_gene: TRBV29-1; abundance: NA; j_gene: TRBJ2-1; d_gene: NA; CDR3nt: TGCAGCGTTGAAGGGGTAGTCGGGAAGCTCTACAATGAGCAGTTCTTC; CDR3aa: CSVEGVVGKLYNEQFF
v_gene: TRBV25-1; abundance: NA; j_gene: TRBJ2-1; d_gene: NA; CDR3nt: TGTGCCAGCAGTGAGAACCCCGGGGGACCTAATGAGCAGTTCTTC; CDR3aa: CASSENPGGPNEQFF
v_gene: TRBV5-4; abundance: few; j_gene: TRBJ1-5; d_gene: NA; CDR3nt: TGTGCCAGCAGCTTGGGCGAGGGGCCCCAGCATTTT; CDR3aa: CASSLGEGPQHF
v_gene: TRBV5-6; abundance: NA; j_gene: TRBJ2-1; d_gene: TRBD2; CDR3nt: TGTGCCAGCAGCTTGCTAGGCGGGAGGAACAATGAGCAGTTCTTC; CDR3aa: CASSLLGGRNNEQFF
v_gene: TRBV7-8; abundance: NA; j_gene: TRBJ1-2; d_gene: NA; CDR3nt: TGTGCCAGCAGCCCTCTCCGTTGGCATCAGGATGGCTACACCTTC; CDR3aa: CASSPLRWHQDGYTF
v_gene: TRBV6-5; abundance: few; j_gene: TRBJ2-5; d_gene: NA; CDR3nt: TGTGCCAGCAGTTACTCGGGACTCGGGGACGGAACCCAGTACTTC; CDR3aa: CASSYSGLGDGTQYF
v_gene: TRBV7-3; abundance: few; j_gene: TRBJ2-3; d_gene: TRBD1; CDR3nt: TGTGCCAGCAGCTTGGACAGGTTTAGCTCCGGTACGCAGTATTTT; CDR3aa: CASSLDRFSSGTQYF
v_gene: TRBV7-9; abundance: few; j_gene: TRBJ1-2; d_gene: NA; CDR3nt: TGTGCCAGCAGTTACGGGGACTATGGCTACACCTTC; CDR3aa: CASSYGDYGYTF
v_gene: TRBV4-1; abundance: NA; j_gene: TRBJ2-3; d_gene: TRBD1; CDR3nt: TGCGCCAGCAGCCACGGACAGGGGGCATTCGCAGATACGCAGTATTTT; CDR3aa: CASSHGQGAFADTQYF
v_gene: TRBV6-1; abundance: NA; j_gene: TRBJ2-6; d_gene: NA; CDR3nt: TGTGCCAGCGGAACAGGGTACGGGGCCAACGTCCTGACTTTC; CDR3aa: CASGTGYGANVLTF
v_gene: TRBV19; abundance: NA; j_gene: TRBJ2-1; d_gene: TRBD2; CDR3nt: TGTGCCAGTAGTAAATACCTAGCGGATGCCTACAATGAGCAGTTCTTC; CDR3aa: CASSKYLADAYNEQFF
v_gene: TRBV5-6; abundance: NA; j_gene: TRBJ1-4; d_gene: NA; CDR3nt: TGTGCCAGCAGCTTGGCCGTGGAGGGTATTAATGAAAAACTGTTTTTT; CDR3aa: CASSLAVEGINEKLFF
v_gene: TRBV2; abundance: once; j_gene: TRBJ1-2; d_gene: TRBD1; CDR3nt: TGTGCCAGCAGGGACAGGGGCGCTAACTATGGCTACACCTTC; CDR3aa: CASRDRGANYGYTF
v_gene: TRBV4-2; abundance: NA; j_gene: TRBJ1-1; d_gene: NA; CDR3nt: TGTGCCAGCAGCCAAGAACTTGAAATGGACACTGAAGCTTTCTTT; CDR3aa: CASSQELEMDTEAFF
v_gene: TRBV9; abundance: NA; j_gene: TRBJ2-2; d_gene: TRBD2; CDR3nt: TGTGCCAGCAGCCCCGGGACTAGCGGGAACACCGGGGAGCTGTTTTTT; CDR3aa: CASSPGTSGNTGELFF
v_gene: TRBV15; abundance: few; j_gene: TRBJ1-4; d_gene: NA; CDR3nt: TGTGCCACCAGCAGAGACGCCGCGGGTGAAAAACTGTTTTTT; CDR3aa: CATSRDAAGEKLFF
v_gene: TRBV27; abundance: NA; j_gene: TRBJ1-1; d_gene: NA; CDR3nt: TGTGCCAGCAGTCCGCGGATTGGTAGGAACACTGAAGCTTTCTTT; CDR3aa: CASSPRIGRNTEAFF
v_gene: TRBV29-1; abundance: NA; j_gene: TRBJ1-5; d_gene: NA; CDR3nt: TGCAGCGTTGTACAGGGCAATCAGCCCCAGCATTTT; CDR3aa: CSVVQGNQPQHF
v_gene: TRBV10-3; abundance: NA; j_gene: TRBJ2-1; d_gene: TRBD1; CDR3nt: TGTGCCATCAGCCCGGACAGGGGGCGCGACTACAATGAGCAGTTCTTC; CDR3aa: CAISPDRGRDYNEQFF
v_gene: TRBV5-5; abundance: NA; j_gene: TRBJ2-5; d_gene: TRBD1; CDR3nt: TGTGCCAGCAGCTCCAACAGGGGTTTGACGGAGACCCAGTACTTC; CDR3aa: CASSSNRGLTETQYF
v_gene: TRBV27; abundance: NA; j_gene: TRBJ1-1; d_gene: TRBD1; CDR3nt: TGTGCCAGCAGCCCAGGGGGCACTGAAGCTTTCTTT; CDR3aa: CASSPGGTEAFF
v_gene: TRBV5-1; abundance: NA; j_gene: TRBJ2-3; d_gene: NA; CDR3nt: TGCGCCAGCAGGTACGACTTCACAGATACGCAGTATTTT; CDR3aa: CASRYDFTDTQYF
v_gene: TRBV6-5; abundance: NA; j_gene: TRBJ2-3; d_gene: TRBD2; CDR3nt: TGTGCCAGCTCGCGACTAGCGGGGGAGGCAGATACGCAGTATTTT; CDR3aa: CASSRLAGEADTQYF
v_gene: TRBV4-1; abundance: NA; j_gene: TRBJ2-3; d_gene: TRBD2; CDR3nt: TGCGCCAGCAGCCAACAGAGTGTAGGACTAGCGGGAGGGCGTACAGATACGCAGTATTTT; CDR3aa: CASSQQSVGLAGGRTDTQYF
v_gene: TRBV15; abundance: NA; j_gene: TRBJ2-1; d_gene: NA; CDR3nt: TGTGCCACCAGCTCCCGCGGGCTCGATTTGTATGAGCAGTTCTTC; CDR3aa: CATSSRGLDLYEQFF
v_gene: TRBV29-1; abundance: NA; j_gene: TRBJ2-3; d_gene: NA; CDR3nt: TGCAGCGGCATCAGGGAGGTAGATACGCAGTATTTT; CDR3aa: CSGIREVDTQYF
v_gene: TRBV11-2; abundance: NA; j_gene: TRBJ1-5; d_gene: NA; CDR3nt: TGTGCCAGCAGCTTAGAGGCTCTTCAGCCCCAGCATTTT; CDR3aa: CASSLEALQPQHF
v_gene: TRBV5-4; abundance: NA; j_gene: TRBJ2-1; d_gene: TRBD1; CDR3nt: TGTGCCAGCAGTTTGGGGAGGACAGGGGGTAGCTACAATGAGCAGTTCTTC; CDR3aa: CASSLGRTGGSYNEQFF
v_gene: TRBV5-1; abundance: NA; j_gene: TRBJ2-7; d_gene: TRBD2; CDR3nt: TGCGCCAGCAGCACAACGGGACTAGACCCTAAGACGGAGTACTTC; CDR3aa: CASSTTGLDPKTEYF
v_gene: TRBV2; abundance: NA; j_gene: TRBJ1-4; d_gene: NA; CDR3nt: TGTGCCGGCGGACAAGGCCGATCAACTAATGAAAAACTGTTTTTT; CDR3aa: CAGGQGRSTNEKLFF
v_gene: TRBV18; abundance: NA; j_gene: TRBJ1-1; d_gene: NA; CDR3nt: TGTGCCAGCTCATCCAATTCCAGGACAGCAGAGAACACTGAAGCTTTCTTT; CDR3aa: CASSSNSRTAENTEAFF
v_gene: TRBV6-5; abundance: NA; j_gene: TRBJ2-7; d_gene: TRBD1; CDR3nt: TGTGCCAGCAGGGACAGGGGGTTGATCGAGCAGTACTTC; CDR3aa: CASRDRGLIEQYF
v_gene: TRBV9; abundance: NA; j_gene: TRBJ2-7; d_gene: TRBD2; CDR3nt: TGTGCCAGCAGCGCCGGGACTAGCGGGAACTACGAGCAGTACTTC; CDR3aa: CASSAGTSGNYEQYF
v_gene: TRBV12-5; abundance: NA; j_gene: TRBJ2-6; d_gene: TRBD1; CDR3nt: TGTGCTAGTGGTCCAGGACAGGAGAGCTCTGGGGCCAACGTCCTGACTTTC; CDR3aa: CASGPGQESSGANVLTF
v_gene: TRBV5-6; abundance: NA; j_gene: TRBJ1-1; d_gene: NA; CDR3nt: TGTGCCAGCACCGGACAGTCCAACACTGAAGCTTTCTTT; CDR3aa: CASTGQSNTEAFF